The entry below describes one TCR beta chain. The sample holds one count of this clone. There is no known antigen for this receptor. No much larger clonotype is one base removed from it; base qualities were not supplied. This entry is derived from a study of cytomegalovirus exposure and HLA in healthy donors (dated 2017 in TCRdb). About the investigation overall: According to a later analysis, the roughly 120 validation repertoires were produced on the same platform as the 666 repertoires of the first cohort. The study was designed to test whether signatures of past pathogen exposure could be identified by cataloging public T cell receptors. A separate validation cohort of some 130 different subjects was used in addition to the 666-subject first cohort. The study combined high-throughput TCR immunosequencing, statistical association of individual TCRs with disease status, and machine learning to predict cytomegalovirus infection status.

Donors formed part of the validation cohort, which comprised 120 subjects and was distinct from the first cohort of fewer than 750 subjects. Libraries were built with the immunoSEQ multiplex PCR assay. The paper's data handling went like this. A statistical classification framework was built to diagnose cytomegalovirus status from the catalog of TCR beta chain sequences. TCRdb retrieved this table from immuneACCESS and kept in-frame rearrangements only. Not all clones are present; in checked studies, unresolved V genes account for under half, and no reason is known for the remainder. From that table come the V and J calls and clone size; the DNA was used to work out D and trimming. Across this sample there are 70,000 to 80,000 clones, with approximately 93% seen only once. Jointly, the top ten make up roughly 3.3% of the sample. The CDR3 runs 18 amino acids, cysteine and phenylalanine included. Of all the DNA, just the CDR3 is kept, 54 bases in frame from base 1. Clipping removes 4 bases from V and 8 bases from J, with 20 as the unmatched junction base count. The germline V gene supplies CDR1 MRHNA and CDR2 SNTAGT.

What the work shows at the level of the full study, not this receptor alone: The authors suggested that the approach could potentially be extended to other disease states and immunological phenotypes. A later analysis found that TCRs clustered in the first cohort also tended to co-occur in the 120 or so validation repertoires, with 94% of cluster scores above 0. All 120 or so repertoires were used to score co-occurrence in the validation cohort in a later analysis, because that analysis had no HLA typing for the cohort. A few of the identified cytomegalovirus-associated TCR beta chains were confirmed in vitro to be specific for cytomegalovirus antigens. While some public TCRs were present in many individuals, most TCR sequences turned up only very rarely across donors. In the study, 150 to 200 TCR beta chains were listed as associated with cytomegalovirus. The classifier was reported to diagnose cytomegalovirus status with high specificity and sensitivity in both the original and validation cohorts.

The specimen was PBMCs. The rearrangement combines TRBV6-4 with TRBJ1-2; 9 bases in the junction line up with TRBD1. This receptor was taken from a woman aged 18-30 years in good health and CMV-seropositive. In nucleotide form, the sequence is TGTGCCAGCAGTGCAAACCCCGGGACAGGGATAATTGGGGGAGGCTACACCTTC. Its protein reads: CASSANPGTGIIGGGYTF.